The 28 T cell receptor beta chains below come from one sample, sequenced in a study of blood T cell repertoires in COVID-19. The table came from immunoSEQ multiplex PCR; TCRdb's copy has only in-frame clones and leaves some out. The sample has fewer than 150,000 clones, around 77% seen once. The sequencing input was peripheral blood. These TCRs come from a human donor in a cohort sampled during active COVID-19.

The J gene is TRBJ1-4, the V gene TRBV12-3 or TRBV12-4; possible D gene TRBD1, 5 bases. Trimming took off 7 bases at V and 11 bases at J, with 17 bases between the two ends. There are 13 residues in the CDR3. CDR3 region: CASTTSGDGKLFF. In DNA, the CDR3 is TGTGCCAGCACGACGTCGGGGGATGGGAAACTGTTTTTT.

A few counts support this clone. V gene TRBV27 combines with J gene TRBJ1-6, with 7 positions matching TRBD1. This CDR3 region has 14 residues. Trimming removed 6 bases from V and 5 bases from J; junction bases left unmatched: 4. The germline gives CDR1 MNHEY, CDR2 SMNVEV (reference sequence). The CDR3 is CASRVGQDNSPLHF. The DNA for the CDR3 is TGTGCCAGCAGGGTAGGACAGGATAATTCACCCCTCCACTTT.

This clone was seen a handful of times. The genes are TRBV27 and TRBJ1-5, with D tentatively TRBD1 (6 bases). The V end was cut by 6 bases, the J end by 7 bases, with 13 bases between. The CDR3 consists of 13 residues. Germline V gives CDR1 MNHEY, CDR2 SMNVEV (reference sequence). In DNA form, the CDR3 reads TGTGCCAGCAGACAGGGACGGAAGCAGCCCCAGCATTTT. Protein: CASRQGRKQPQHF.

This clone was counted a few times. The J gene is TRBJ2-2, the V gene TRBV9, with D uncertain. Per the germline V gene, CDR1 is SGDLS and CDR2 is YYNGEE. The CDR3 is 11 amino acids. Deletions cut 4 bases from V and 5 bases from J, with 3 bases between. In DNA form, the CDR3 reads TGTGCCAGCAGCTCTACCGGGGAGCTGTTTTTT. It encodes CASSSTGELFF.

The rearrangement joins TRBV2 to TRBJ1-4; D is ambiguous. This CDR3 has 13 amino acids. The germline gives CDR1 SNHLY, CDR2 FYNNEI. Trimming pared 3 bases from V and 1 base from J, leaving 3 bases between. This chain's CDR3 is CASSDLTNEKLFF. In DNA form, the CDR3 reads TGTGCCAGCAGTGACCTAACTAATGAAAAACTGTTTTTT.

The chain couples TRBV7-9 to TRBJ2-7; 8 positions match TRBD2. Germline assignment: CDR1 SEHNR and CDR2 FQNEAQ (reference sequence). V dropped 5 bases and J dropped 2; count of bases not matched to a gene: 5. The CDR3 totals 14 residues. CDR3 nucleotides: TGTGCCAGCAGCCCCCTCGGGGGGGCCTACGAGCAGTACTTC. Translation: CASSPLGGAYEQYF.

This rearrangement joins TRBV11-2 to TRBJ2-5; TRBD2 agrees at 9 bases. Germline values: CDR1 SGHAT, CDR2 FQNNGV. The trim removed 5 bases at V and 3 bases at J, leaving 7 bases unmatched. This CDR3 has 15 residues. The chain's CDR3 is CASSMSSGGKETQYF. The CDR3 DNA is TGTGCCAGCAGCATGTCAAGCGGGGGGAAAGAGACCCAGTACTTC.

This clone was picked up a small number of times. The V and J genes are TRBV2 and TRBJ1-2; D might be TRBD1 (5 bases). The CDR3 has 12 residues. V gave up 4 bases and J gave up 6 bases, with 9 bases separating them. Germline V CDR1 and CDR2: SNHLY, FYNNEI. The CDR3 sequence is CASSGPGDGYTF. CDR3 nucleotide sequence: TGTGCCAGCAGTGGTCCGGGGGATGGCTACACCTTC.

The CDR3 here is CASSFLSYEQYF. CDR3 nucleotides: TGTGCCAGCAGTTTCCTCTCCTACGAGCAGTACTTC. V gene TRBV6-2 or TRBV6-3 combines with J gene TRBJ2-7, with D uncertain. V gave up 4 bases and J gave up 0 bases, with 4 bases separating them. Germline loops: CDR1 MNHEY, CDR2 SVGEGT. The length of the CDR3 is 12 residues.

J is TRBJ2-5 and V is TRBV10-3; D is uncertain. Per germline, CDR1 ENHRY and CDR2 SYGVKD. This CDR3 comprises 12 residues. Trimming left V 0 bases short and J 5 bases short, with 4 bases between. The chain's CDR3 is CAISESSETQYF. The CDR3 nucleotides are TGTGCCATCAGTGAGTCGTCGGAGACCCAGTACTTC.

This clone appeared a few times. V and J are TRBV5-1 and TRBJ1-5, with 9 bases matching TRBD1. Germline CDR1 is SGHRS and CDR2 is YFSETQ. Unmatched junction bases numbered 9, after V lost 2 bases and J lost 12 bases. This CDR3 is 14 amino acids long. The CDR3 protein is CASSFDGTGRLQHF. The CDR3 DNA reads as TGCGCCAGCAGCTTTGACGGGACAGGGAGACTCCAGCATTTT.

V usage is TRBV2 and J usage is TRBJ1-2; 7 bases are a match to TRBD1. Per germline, CDR1 SNHLY and CDR2 FYNNEI. The CDR3 spans 14 residues. With 7 bases clipped from V and 5 bases from J, the junction kept 10 bases outside the gene matches. The CDR3 region is CASKEVGQKYGYTF. Here the CDR3 DNA reads TGTGCCAGCAAGGAGGTGGGACAGAAGTATGGCTACACCTTC.

This clone is categorized as large. The V gene is TRBV30, the J gene TRBJ2-3, with unresolved D. Between the trimmed V and J ends, which lost 0 bases and 0 bases, there was a span of 13 bases. The CDR3 extends over 16 amino acids. Germline assignment: CDR1 GTSNPN and CDR2 SVGIG (reference sequence). CDR3 residues: CAWSVITRLSTDTQYF. The CDR3 DNA reads TGTGCCTGGAGTGTAATCACGCGCCTCAGCACAGATACGCAGTATTTT.

This chain uses TRBV3-1 (or the pseudogene TRBV3-2) with TRBJ1-6, with D perhaps matching TRBD1 (5 bases). V lost 1 base and J 11 bases, leaving 15 bases between the germline ends. The CDR3 is made up of 15 amino acids. The germline CDR1 and CDR2 sequences are LGHDT and YNNKEL (reference sequence). The CDR3 region is CASSQGRGGRAPLHF. The CDR3 DNA sequence: TGTGCCAGCAGCCAAGGCCGGGGGGGTAGGGCACCCCTCCACTTT.

The rearrangement uses TRBV19 and TRBJ1-1, with 7 nucleotides matching TRBD1. The CDR3 runs to 15 residues. The germline V gene has CDR1 LNHDA and CDR2 SQIVND (reference sequence). V trimming: 7 bases; J trimming: 1 base; junction bases outside the gene matches: 9. The CDR3 here is CASNLGQAGNTEAFF. The CDR3 bases are TGTGCCAGTAACCTCGGACAGGCTGGGAACACTGAAGCTTTCTTT.

This chain joins TRBV10-3 and TRBJ2-5, with a weak D call TRBD1 (6 bases). Germline V gives CDR1 ENHRY, CDR2 SYGVKD. The CDR3 has 16 amino acids. With 3 bases removed from V and 5 bases from J, the gap between germline ends came to 19 bases. CDR3 protein: CAISDPATGLYETQYF. The CDR3 nucleotides are TGTGCCATCAGTGACCCTGCAACAGGGTTGTATGAGACCCAGTACTTC.

The chain recombines TRBV5-5 with TRBJ2-2, with D unresolved. The CDR3 covers 15 residues. The V gene lost 0 bases and the J gene lost 0 bases, with 6 bases spanning the gap. Germline values: CDR1 SGHKS, CDR2 YYEKEE (reference sequence). CDR3 amino acids: CASSLEHANTGELFF. The DNA for the CDR3 is TGTGCCAGCAGCTTGGAACACGCGAACACCGGGGAGCTGTTTTTT.

The chain is built from TRBV6-5 and TRBJ2-5; 7 bases line up with TRBD1. The germline gives CDR1 MNHEY, CDR2 SVGAGI. The trim removed 5 bases at V and 4 bases at J, leaving 7 bases unmatched. CDR3 length: 14 amino acids. Here the CDR3 reads CASSREGGRETQYF. CDR3 coding DNA: TGTGCCAGCAGTCGCGAAGGGGGCCGAGAGACCCAGTACTTC.

The rearrangement links TRBV2 to TRBJ2-5; TRBD1 matches 8 bases. The length of the CDR3 is 15 residues. V shed 4 bases and J 1 base; nucleotides not matched to a gene: 5. CDR1 is SNHLY, CDR2 FYNNEI, per germline. This chain's CDR3 is CASSVPTGGQETQYF. The CDR3 coding sequence is TGTGCCAGCAGTGTTCCTACAGGGGGCCAAGAGACCCAGTACTTC.

The chain has TRBV12-3 or TRBV12-4 and TRBJ1-2; TRBD1 aligns across 7 bases. The CDR3 runs 11 residues. CDR3 loop: CANRGGGGYTF. CDR3 DNA sequence: TGTGCAAACAGGGGAGGCGGCGGCTACACCTTC.

V and J are TRBV5-4 and TRBJ2-2; tentative D call: TRBD1 (7 bases). Deletions cut 0 bases from V and 4 bases from J, with 13 bases between. There are 16 residues in the CDR3. CDR1 SGHNT and CDR2 YYREEE come from the germline V gene (reference sequence). DNA for the CDR3: TGTGCCAGCAGCTTGGAGGAGGGGGCGGGCACCGGGGAGCTGTTTTTT. This gives the protein CASSLEEGAGTGELFF.

This clone has only a few counts. V and J are TRBV5-4 and TRBJ2-7; D is unresolved. CDR1 is SGHNT, CDR2 YYREEE, per germline (reference sequence). The V and J ends lost 2 bases and 6 bases respectively, with 9 bases between them. The CDR3 is 12 amino acids. The CDR3 nucleotides are TGTGCCAGCAGCTTTGACTGGTCCGAGCAGTACTTC. This encodes CASSFDWSEQYF.

This chain uses TRBV27 with TRBJ1-2; 7 bases map to TRBD1. The junction had 5 bases not matched to a gene; V was cut back by 3 bases and J by 7 bases. CDR1 MNHEY and CDR2 SMNVEV come from the germline V gene (reference sequence). This CDR3 contains 13 residues. The CDR3 nucleotides read TGTGCCAGCAGTTTCCGGGACAGAAGTGGCTACACCTTC. It is translated as CASSFRDRSGYTF.

The rearrangement links TRBV28 to TRBJ2-3; 8 nucleotides agree with TRBD1. V was pared by 7 bases and J by 6 bases, with 9 bases of the junction left unmatched. The CDR3 length is 14 residues. Germline V gene sequence: CDR1 MDHEN, CDR2 SYDVKM. The CDR3 sequence is CASKSGTGIDTQYF. CDR3 bases: TGTGCCAGCAAATCTGGGACAGGTATCGATACGCAGTATTTT. The full variable domain, with the rest looked up from reference TRBV28 and TRBJ2-3, is DVKVTQSSRYLVKRTGEKVFLECVQDMDHENMFWYRQDPGLGLRLIYFSYDVKMKEKGDIPEGYSVSREKKERFSLILESASTNQTSMYLCASKSGTGIDTQYFGPGTRLTVL.

This clone was detected a few times. The V and J genes are TRBV4-2 and TRBJ2-7, with 8 bases fitting TRBD2. Germline loops: CDR1 LGHNA, CDR2 YNFKEQ. V gave up 4 bases and J gave up 4 bases; unmatched junction bases: 9. The length of the CDR3 is 15 residues. Written as DNA, the CDR3 is TGTGCCAGCAGCCCTGTTGCGGGGGGCCCGTACGAGCAGTACTTC. Its protein is CASSPVAGGPYEQYF.

The chain has TRBV24-1 and TRBJ2-1; 7 bases line up with TRBD2. Per the germline V gene, CDR1 is KGHDR and CDR2 is SFDVKD. V lost 4 bases to trimming and J lost 0 bases; unmatched junction nucleotides: 5. The CDR3 contains 16 residues. The CDR3 reads CATSDHGRSSYNEQFF. The CDR3 region has the DNA TGTGCCACCAGTGACCACGGGAGGAGCTCCTACAATGAGCAGTTCTTC.

The V and J genes are TRBV7-9 and TRBJ1-2, with a possible D match to TRBD1 (6 bases). V lost 6 bases, J lost 7 bases, and 15 bases lay in between. The CDR3 covers 13 residues. Germline CDR1 reads SEHNR; CDR2 reads FQNEAQ (reference sequence). The CDR3 nucleotides read TGTGCCAGCAGGGGTGACAGGAGAGGTGGCTACACCTTC. Translating gives CASRGDRRGGYTF.

The V and J genes are TRBV5-4 and TRBJ1-1; no definite D call. The CDR3 is 15 amino acids. Germline lookup yields CDR1 SGHNT and CDR2 YYREEE (reference sequence). V shed 0 bases and J shed 4 bases, with 13 bases lying between them. DNA of the CDR3: TGTGCCAGCAGCTTGGCTCTGTCGAGCATCACTGAAGCTTTCTTT. This translates into CASSLALSSITEAFF.